The 2 T cell receptor beta chains below all came from one sample that was sequenced in a study of vaccination and CD4 T cells after COVID-19. Cultured CD4+ T-cell DNA underwent Oncomine TCR Beta short-read sequencing. TCRdb reanalysed the PCR reads using MiXCR and keeps one entry per CDR3 protein. Of fewer than 9,500 distinct CDR3 sequences listed, approximately 51% are singletons. The treatment was: 10-day PBMC culture with coronavirus spike peptide pools or control peptides (ViraFEST assay). No antigen has been identified for these receptors. Sample: CD4+ T cells from blood, cultured in vitro. These receptor sequences come from a human donor who had recovered from COVID-19.

This clonotype was observed a few times. The chain has TRBV6-1 and TRBJ1-6, with D possibly being TRBD1 (6 bases). CDR1 MNHNS and CDR2 SASEGT come from the germline V gene. V was shortened by 5 bases and J by 0 bases, with 14 bases between the two germline ends. This CDR3 spans 17 amino acids. As DNA, the CDR3 is TGTGCCAGCAGTAGGGGGGACCTGAGCTCCTATAATTCACCCCTCCACTTT. Residues: CASSRGDLSSYNSPLHF.

The chain carries TRBV19 and TRBJ2-7; tentatively, D is TRBD1 (5 bases). V lost 8 bases to trimming and J lost 4 bases, with 21 bases between them. Germline V lookup: CDR1 LNHDA, CDR2 SQIVND (reference sequence). This CDR3 region has 15 residues. The CDR3 DNA reads as TGTGCCAGTGGGGCCCAGACCGGGCCTAGGTACGAGCAGTACTTC. This codes for CASGAQTGPRYEQYF.